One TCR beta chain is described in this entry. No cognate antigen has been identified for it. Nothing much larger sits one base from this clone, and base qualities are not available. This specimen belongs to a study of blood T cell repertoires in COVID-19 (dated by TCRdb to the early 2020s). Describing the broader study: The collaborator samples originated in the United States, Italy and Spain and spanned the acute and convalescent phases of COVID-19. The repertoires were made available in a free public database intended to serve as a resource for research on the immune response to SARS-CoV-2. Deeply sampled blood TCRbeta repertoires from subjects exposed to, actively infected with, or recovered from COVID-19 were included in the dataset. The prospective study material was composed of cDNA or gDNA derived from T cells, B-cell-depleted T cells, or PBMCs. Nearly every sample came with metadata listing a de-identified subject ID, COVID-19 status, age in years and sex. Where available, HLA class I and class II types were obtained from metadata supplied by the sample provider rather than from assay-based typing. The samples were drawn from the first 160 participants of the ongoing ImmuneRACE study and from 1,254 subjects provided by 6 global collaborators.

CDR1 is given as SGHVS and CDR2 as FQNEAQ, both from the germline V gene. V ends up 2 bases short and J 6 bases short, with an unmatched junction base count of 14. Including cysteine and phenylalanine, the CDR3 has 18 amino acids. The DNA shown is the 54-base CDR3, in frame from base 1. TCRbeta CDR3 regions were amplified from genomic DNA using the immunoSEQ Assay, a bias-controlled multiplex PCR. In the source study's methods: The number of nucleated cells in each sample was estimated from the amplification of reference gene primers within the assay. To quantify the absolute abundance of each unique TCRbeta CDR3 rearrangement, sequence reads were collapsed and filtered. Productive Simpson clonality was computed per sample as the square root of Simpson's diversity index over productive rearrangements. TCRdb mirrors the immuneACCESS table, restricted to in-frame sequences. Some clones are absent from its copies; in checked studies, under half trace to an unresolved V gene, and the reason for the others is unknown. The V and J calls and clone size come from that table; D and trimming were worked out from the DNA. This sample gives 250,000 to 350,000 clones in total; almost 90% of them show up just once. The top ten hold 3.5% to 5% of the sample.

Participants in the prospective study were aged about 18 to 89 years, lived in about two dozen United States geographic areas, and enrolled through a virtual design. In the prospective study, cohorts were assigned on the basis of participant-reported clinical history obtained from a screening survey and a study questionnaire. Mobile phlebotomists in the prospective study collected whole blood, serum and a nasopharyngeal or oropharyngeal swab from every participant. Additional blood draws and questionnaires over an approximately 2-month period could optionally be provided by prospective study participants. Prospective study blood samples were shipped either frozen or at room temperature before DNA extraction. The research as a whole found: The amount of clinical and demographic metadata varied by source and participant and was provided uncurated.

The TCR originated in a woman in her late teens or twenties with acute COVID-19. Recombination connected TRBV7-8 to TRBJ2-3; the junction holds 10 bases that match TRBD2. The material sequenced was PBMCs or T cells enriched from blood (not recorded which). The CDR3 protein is CASSLYYLAGASGDTQYF. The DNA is TGTGCCAGCAGCTTATATTACCTAGCGGGAGCCTCGGGTGATACGCAGTATTTT.